This record looks at one T cell receptor beta chain sequence and its context. Its antigen is as yet unknown. The data stem from a study of T cells expressing NK-cell markers. Study-level information: Just one sequenced donor of eight was HCMV-seronegative, while seven were seropositive.

Germline V gene sequence: CDR1 SGHAT, CDR2 FQNNGV. The CDR3 is 15 residues long. Study-level findings and limits: These clonotypes additionally ranked first within the CD3+CD56-NKG2C+ fraction of a handful of donors.

Researchers built TCR beta cDNA using 5'RACE template switching with UMIs. TCRdb re-called the 5' RACE reads and shows each CDR3 protein once, DNA omitted. This repertoire includes some 460,000 distinct CDR3 sequences. The material sequenced was blood T cells: a sorted CD56 or NKG2C T cell subset, CD4+ or CD8+ T cells, or bulk PBMC T cells (not recorded which). The chain couples TRBV11-2 to TRBJ1-4; the D gene TCRdb calls, TRBD1, cannot be checked with no DNA. The source of this sequence is a woman in her forties or fifties in good health. This chain's CDR3 is CASSESRQVNEKLFF.